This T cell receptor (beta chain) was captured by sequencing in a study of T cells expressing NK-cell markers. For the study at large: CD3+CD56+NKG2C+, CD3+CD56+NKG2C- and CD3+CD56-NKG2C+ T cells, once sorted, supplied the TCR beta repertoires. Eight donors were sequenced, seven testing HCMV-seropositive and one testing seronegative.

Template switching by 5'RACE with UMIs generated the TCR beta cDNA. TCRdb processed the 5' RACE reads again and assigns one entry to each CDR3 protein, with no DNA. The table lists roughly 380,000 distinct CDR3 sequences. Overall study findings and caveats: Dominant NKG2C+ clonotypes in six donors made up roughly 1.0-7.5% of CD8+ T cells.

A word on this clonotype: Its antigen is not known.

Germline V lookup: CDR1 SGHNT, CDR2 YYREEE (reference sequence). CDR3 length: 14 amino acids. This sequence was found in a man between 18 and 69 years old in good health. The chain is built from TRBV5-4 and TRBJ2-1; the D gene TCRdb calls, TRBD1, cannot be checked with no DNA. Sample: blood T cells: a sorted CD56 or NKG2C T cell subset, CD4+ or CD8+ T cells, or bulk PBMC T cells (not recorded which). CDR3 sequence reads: CASSLEGARNEQFF. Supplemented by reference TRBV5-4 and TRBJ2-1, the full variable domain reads ETGVTQSPTHLIKTRGQQVTLRCSSQSGHNTVSWYQQALGQGPQFIFQYYREEENGRGNFPPRFSGLQFPNYSSELNVNALELDDSALYLCASSLEGARNEQFFGPGTRLTVL.